The rows below give T cell receptor beta chains drawn from one sample of a study of vaccination and CD4 T cells after COVID-19. One entry per CDR3 protein results from TCRdb running MiXCR on the PCR reads. Among some 19,000 distinct CDR3 sequences listed, 62% were seen once. The antigens of these receptors remain unknown. Sequences were derived from CD4+ T cells from blood, cultured in vitro, sampled before SARS-CoV-2 vaccination. The receptor source for this set is a human donor who received a COVID-19 vaccine. Each CDR3 is given with its conserved first and last residue. D genes are given only for firm matches. The size of a clone is reported for some rows only, either as once, few or many, or as a class for expanded clones.

d_call,j_call,v_call,clone_size,cdr3_nt,cdr3_aa
.,TRBJ1-2,TRBV5-1,few,TGCGCCAGCAGCTTGCGAGGGTTGCATGGCTACACCTTC,CASSLRGLHGYTF
TRBD1,TRBJ1-5,TRBV20-1,.,TGCAGTGCTAGAGATGTACAGGGGAATGAAACTGGTGGCAATCAGCCCCAGCATTTT,CSARDVQGNETGGNQPQHF
.,TRBJ1-5,TRBV20-1,.,TGCAGTGCTAGAGATAACGGGGGAAACAATCAGCCCCAGCATTTT,CSARDNGGNNQPQHF
TRBD1,TRBJ1-5,TRBV6-1,large,TGTGCCAGCAGTGAAAGATCTCCGAGACAGGGGAATCAGCCCCAGCATTTT,CASSERSPRQGNQPQHF
.,TRBJ2-3,TRBV10-3,.,TGTGCCATCAGGGACATCAAGACAGGAGTAAGCACAGATACGCAGTATTTT,CAIRDIKTGVSTDTQYF
TRBD1,TRBJ1-4,TRBV20-1,.,TGCAGTGCCAGGGGGCCAAATGAAAAACTGTTTTTT,CSARGPNEKLFF
.,TRBJ1-1,TRBV14,.,TGTGCCAGCAGCCAAGCCTGGGACAACCAAGCTTTCTTT,CASSQAWDNQAFF
.,TRBJ2-5,TRBV27,.,TGTGCCAGCAGTTTGGCCCGGGGAGGAGAGACCCAGTACTTC,CASSLARGGETQYF
.,TRBJ2-7,TRBV12-3/TRBV12-4,.,TGTGCCAGCAGTCCCCGAATGAACAGATGGAGCGAGCAGTACTTC,CASSPRMNRWSEQYF
TRBD1,TRBJ2-2,TRBV6-1,.,TGTGCCAGCAGTCCCCCCGGGGACAGGGGGCGATATACCGGGGAGCTGTTTTTT,CASSPPGDRGRYTGELFF
.,TRBJ1-2,TRBV5-1,.,TGCGCCAGCAGCCCGGCCCAGCAGGGGGGCTACACCTTC,CASSPAQQGGYTF
.,TRBJ1-5,TRBV24-1,.,TGTGCCACCAGTGATCCAACCGTTAGCAATCAGCCCCAGCATTTT,CATSDPTVSNQPQHF
.,TRBJ1-2,TRBV2,few,TGTGCCAGCAGGGGACTCGCAAACTATGGCTACACCTTC,CASRGLANYGYTF
TRBD1,TRBJ1-2,TRBV11-3,few,TGTGCCAGCAGCCCGGGGACAGGGACCCATGTCAACTATGGCTACACCTTC,CASSPGTGTHVNYGYTF
TRBD1,TRBJ2-5,TRBV19,.,TGTGCCAGTAGTATAGGGACAGGGGGGGCAGAGACCCAGTACTTC,CASSIGTGGAETQYF